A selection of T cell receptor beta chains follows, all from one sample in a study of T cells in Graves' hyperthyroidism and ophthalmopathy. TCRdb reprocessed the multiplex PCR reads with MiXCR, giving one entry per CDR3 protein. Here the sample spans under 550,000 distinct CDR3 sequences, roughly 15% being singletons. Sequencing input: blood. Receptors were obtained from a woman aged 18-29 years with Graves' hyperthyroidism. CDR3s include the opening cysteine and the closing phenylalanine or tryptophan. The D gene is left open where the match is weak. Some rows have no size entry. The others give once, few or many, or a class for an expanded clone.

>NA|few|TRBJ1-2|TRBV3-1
CASSLRSPNYGYTF
TGTGCCAGCAGCCTCCGCAGTCCTAACTATGGCTACACCTTC
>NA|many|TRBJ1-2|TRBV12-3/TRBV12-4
CASSLRPPYGYTF
TGTGCCAGCAGTTTACGGCCACCATATGGCTACACCTTC
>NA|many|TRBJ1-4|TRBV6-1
CASNQPAGLGNEKLFF
TGTGCCAGCAATCAACCCGCAGGGTTGGGTAATGAAAAACTGTTTTTT
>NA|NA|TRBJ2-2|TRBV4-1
CASSLAPGGDTNTGELFF
TGCGCCAGCAGCTTAGCCCCAGGAGGCGACACGAACACCGGGGAGCTGTTTTTT
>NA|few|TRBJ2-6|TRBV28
CASGRASGANVLTF
TGTGCCAGCGGCAGGGCCTCTGGGGCCAACGTCCTGACTTTC
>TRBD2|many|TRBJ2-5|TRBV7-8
CASSLAGSGETQYF
TGTGCCAGCAGCTTAGCGGGTAGCGGGGAGACCCAGTACTTC
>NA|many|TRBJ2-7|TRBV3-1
CASSQDPGRPYEQYF
TGTGCCAGCAGCCAAGATCCCGGACGCCCCTACGAGCAGTACTTC
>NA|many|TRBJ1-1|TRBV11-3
CASSLLDGEAFF
TGTGCCAGCAGCTTACTGGACGGTGAAGCTTTCTTT
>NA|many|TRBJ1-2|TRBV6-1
CASSELLGRANYGYTF
TGTGCCAGCAGTGAATTGTTGGGTAGGGCTAACTATGGCTACACCTTC
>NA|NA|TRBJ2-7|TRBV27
CASSLFGGNIDEQYF
TGTGCCAGCAGTTTATTTGGCGGGAATATCGACGAGCAGTACTTC
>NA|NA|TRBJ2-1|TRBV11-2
CASSLESASPQFF
TGTGCCAGCAGCTTAGAGTCTGCTAGCCCCCAGTTCTTC
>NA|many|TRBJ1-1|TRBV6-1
CASRTASEAFF
TGTGCCAGCAGAACAGCCAGTGAAGCTTTCTTT
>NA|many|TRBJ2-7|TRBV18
CASSPTAQSSYEQYF
TGTGCCAGCTCCCCGACAGCCCAGAGCTCCTACGAGCAGTACTTC
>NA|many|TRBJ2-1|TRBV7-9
CASSLRRTDNEQFF
TGTGCCAGCAGCTTACGTCGGACGGACAATGAGCAGTTCTTC
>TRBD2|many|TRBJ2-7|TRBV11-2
CASTPVPREGEQYF
TGTGCCAGCACCCCCGTCCCCAGGGAGGGCGAGCAGTACTTC
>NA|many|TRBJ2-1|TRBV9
CASSGGVISGNEQFF
TGTGCCAGCAGCGGGGGAGTAATATCGGGGAATGAGCAGTTCTTC
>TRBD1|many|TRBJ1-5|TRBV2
CASSPGTGGGQPQHF
TGTGCCAGCAGTCCTGGGACAGGGGGAGGCCAGCCCCAGCATTTT
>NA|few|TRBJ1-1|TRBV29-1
CSVGGGGNTEAFF
TGCAGCGTTGGGGGGGGGGGGAACACTGAAGCTTTCTTT
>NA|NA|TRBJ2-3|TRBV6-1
CASSPGLGGTDTQYF
TGTGCCAGCAGTCCCGGCCTCGGCGGCACAGATACGCAGTATTTT
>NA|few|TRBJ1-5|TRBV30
CAWSVRDGNQPQHF
TGTGCCTGGAGTGTAAGGGACGGCAATCAGCCCCAGCATTTT
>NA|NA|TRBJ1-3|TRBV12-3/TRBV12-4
CASSRISGNTIYF
TGTGCCAGCAGTCGAATCTCTGGAAACACCATATATTTT
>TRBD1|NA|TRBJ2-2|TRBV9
CASSVGGQENTGELFF
TGTGCCAGCAGCGTAGGGGGACAGGAGAACACCGGGGAGCTGTTTTTT
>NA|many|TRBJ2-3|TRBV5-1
CASSLAPAGGSTDTQYF
TGCGCCAGCAGCTTGGCGCCGGCAGGGGGGAGCACAGATACGCAGTATTTT
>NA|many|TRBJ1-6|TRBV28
CASSLRVAPLHF
TGTGCCAGCAGCCTCAGGGTTGCACCCCTCCACTTT
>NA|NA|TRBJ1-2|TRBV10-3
CAIGGDGTLYGYTF
TGTGCCATCGGGGGGGACGGAACGCTCTATGGCTACACCTTC
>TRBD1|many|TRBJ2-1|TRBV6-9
CASSYSPTPGQGNEQFF
TGTGCCAGCAGTTATTCCCCGACCCCTGGACAGGGCAATGAGCAGTTCTTC